This T cell receptor (beta chain) appears in the sequencing data of a study of glioma-infiltrating T cells after dendritic cell vaccination. Study as a whole: Autologous tumor lysate was loaded overnight onto monocyte-derived dendritic cells grown 7 to 8 days with IL-4 and GM-CSF.

This clone was seen at least ten times. The repertoire was sequenced with immunoSEQ multiplex PCR; TCRdb's copy has only in-frame clones and lacks some. The table includes around 96,000 clones, about 80% detected once. Blood PBMC samples: pre-vaccination, two weeks post third vaccination, and at tumor progression. The CDR3 sequence is 11 residues long. V was shortened by 4 bases and J by 7 bases, with 11 bases between the two germline ends. Germline V gene sequence: CDR1 DFQATT, CDR2 SNEGSKA (reference sequence). The chain uses TRBV20-1 and TRBJ2-7; D is unresolved. The receptor was derived from a human donor with glioblastoma. Specimen: blood, collected before dendritic cell vaccination. The chain's CDR3 is CSANQILEQYF. CDR3 coding DNA: TGCAGTGCTAACCAGATACTAGAGCAGTACTTC.